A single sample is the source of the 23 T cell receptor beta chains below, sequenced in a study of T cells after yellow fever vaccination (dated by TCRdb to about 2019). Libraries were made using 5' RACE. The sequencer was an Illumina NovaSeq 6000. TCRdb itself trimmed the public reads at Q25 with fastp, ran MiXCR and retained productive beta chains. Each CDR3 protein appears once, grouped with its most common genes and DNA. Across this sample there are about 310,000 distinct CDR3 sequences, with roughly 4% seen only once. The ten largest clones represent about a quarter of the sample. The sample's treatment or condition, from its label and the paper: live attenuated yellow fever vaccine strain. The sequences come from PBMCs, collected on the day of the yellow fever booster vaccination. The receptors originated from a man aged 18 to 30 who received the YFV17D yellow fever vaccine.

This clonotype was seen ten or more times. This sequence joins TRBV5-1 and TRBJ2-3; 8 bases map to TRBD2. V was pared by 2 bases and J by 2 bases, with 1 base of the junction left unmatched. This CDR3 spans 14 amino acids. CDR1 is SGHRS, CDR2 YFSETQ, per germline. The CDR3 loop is CASSFSGVTDTQYF. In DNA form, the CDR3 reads TGCGCCAGCAGCTTTAGCGGGGTCACAGATACGCAGTATTTT.

The CDR3 reads CASSYSSINYGYTF. The DNA for the CDR3 is TGTGCCAGCAGTTACTCGAGCATAAACTATGGCTACACCTTC. J is TRBJ1-2 and V is TRBV6-5; no clear D gene. CDR3 length: 14 amino acids. V was trimmed by 0 bases and J by 2 bases, leaving 7 bases between them. Germline V gives CDR1 MNHEY, CDR2 SVGAGI.

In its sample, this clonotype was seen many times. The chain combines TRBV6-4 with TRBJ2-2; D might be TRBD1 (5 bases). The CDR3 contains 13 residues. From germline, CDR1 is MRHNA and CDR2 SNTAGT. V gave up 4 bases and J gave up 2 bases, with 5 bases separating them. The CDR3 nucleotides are TGTGCCAGCAGTGGGACAAACACCGGGGAGCTGTTTTTT. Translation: CASSGTNTGELFF.

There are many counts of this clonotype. The CDR3 is CASSWGGQETQYF. CDR3 in DNA: TGTGCCAGCAGTTGGGGGGGCCAAGAGACCCAGTACTTC. The J gene is TRBJ2-5, the V gene TRBV6-6; TRBD2 aligns across 7 bases. The J segment lost 1 base and the V segment lost 4 bases, leaving 0 bases of the junction unmatched. CDR1 MNHNY and CDR2 SVGAGI come from the germline V gene (reference sequence). The CDR3 extends over 13 amino acids.

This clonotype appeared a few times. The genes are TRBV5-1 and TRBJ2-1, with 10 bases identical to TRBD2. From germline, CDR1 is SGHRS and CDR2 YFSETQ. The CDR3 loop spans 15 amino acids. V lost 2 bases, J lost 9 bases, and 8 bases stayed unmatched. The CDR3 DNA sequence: TGCGCCAGCAGCTTCCTAAGCGGGGGGGCCGGTGAGCAGTTCTTC. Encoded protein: CASSFLSGGAGEQFF. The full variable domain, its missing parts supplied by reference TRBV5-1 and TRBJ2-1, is KAGVTQTPRYLIKTRGQQVTLSCSPISGHRSVSWYQQTPGQGLQFLFEYFSETQRNKGNFPGRFSGRQFSNSRSEMNVSTLELGDSALYLCASSFLSGGAGEQFFGPGTRLTVL.

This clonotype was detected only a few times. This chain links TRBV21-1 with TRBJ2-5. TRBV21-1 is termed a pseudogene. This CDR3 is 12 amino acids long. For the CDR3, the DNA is TGTGCCAGCAGCCTTCGACTAGTGACCCAGTACTTC. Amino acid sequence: CASSLRLVTQYF.

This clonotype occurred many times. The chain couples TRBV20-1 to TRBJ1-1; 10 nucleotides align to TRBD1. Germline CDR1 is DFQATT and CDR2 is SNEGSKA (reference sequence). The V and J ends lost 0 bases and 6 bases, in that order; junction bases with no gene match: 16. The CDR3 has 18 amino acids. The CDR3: CSARDLFGGTGDVAEAFF. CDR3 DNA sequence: TGCAGTGCTAGAGATCTTTTTGGGGGGACAGGGGATGTCGCTGAAGCTTTCTTT.

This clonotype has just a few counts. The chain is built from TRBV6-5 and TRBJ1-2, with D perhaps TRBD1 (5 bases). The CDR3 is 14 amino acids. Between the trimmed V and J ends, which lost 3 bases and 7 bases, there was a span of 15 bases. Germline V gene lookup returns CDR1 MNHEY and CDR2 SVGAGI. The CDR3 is CASSYRAGPAGYTF. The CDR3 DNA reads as TGTGCCAGCAGTTATCGGGCAGGGCCGGCTGGCTACACCTTC.

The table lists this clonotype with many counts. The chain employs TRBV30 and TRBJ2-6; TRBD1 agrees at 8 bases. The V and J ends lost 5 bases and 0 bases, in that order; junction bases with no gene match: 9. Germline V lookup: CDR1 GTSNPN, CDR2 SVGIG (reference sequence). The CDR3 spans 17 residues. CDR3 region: CAWSRDRSSSGANVLTF. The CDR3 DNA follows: TGTGCCTGGTCCCGGGACAGGTCCTCCTCTGGGGCCAACGTCCTGACTTTC.

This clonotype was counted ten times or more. The CDR3 here is CASTGRSYGYTF. CDR3 nucleotide sequence: TGTGCCAGCACCGGACGGAGCTATGGCTACACCTTC. The V gene is TRBV11-2, the J gene TRBJ1-2; D gene unclear. Trimming removed 7 bases at V and 4 bases at J, with 10 bases between. The length of the CDR3 is 12 residues. Germline V lookup: CDR1 SGHAT, CDR2 FQNNGV. Full variable domain (missing parts from reference TRBV11-2 and TRBJ1-2): EAGVAQSPRYKIIEKRQSVAFWCNPISGHATLYWYQQILGQGPKLLIQFQNNGVVDDSQLPKDRFSAERLKGVDSTLKIQPAKLEDSAVYLCASTGRSYGYTFGSGTRLTVV.

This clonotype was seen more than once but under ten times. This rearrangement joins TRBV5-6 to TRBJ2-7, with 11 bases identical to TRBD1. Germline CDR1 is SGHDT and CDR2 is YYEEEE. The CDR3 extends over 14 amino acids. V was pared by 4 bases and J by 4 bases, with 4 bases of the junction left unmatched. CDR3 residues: CASSKDRGLYEQYV. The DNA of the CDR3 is TGTGCCAGCAGCAAGGACAGGGGGCTGTACGAGCAGTACGTC.

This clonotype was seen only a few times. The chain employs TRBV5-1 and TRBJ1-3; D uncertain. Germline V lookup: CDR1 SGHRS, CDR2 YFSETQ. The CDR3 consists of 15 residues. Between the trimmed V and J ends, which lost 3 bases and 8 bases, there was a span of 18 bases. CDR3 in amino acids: CASSSGRGGSDTIYF. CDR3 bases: TGCGCCAGCAGCTCCGGGCGAGGTGGGTCGGACACCATATATTTT.

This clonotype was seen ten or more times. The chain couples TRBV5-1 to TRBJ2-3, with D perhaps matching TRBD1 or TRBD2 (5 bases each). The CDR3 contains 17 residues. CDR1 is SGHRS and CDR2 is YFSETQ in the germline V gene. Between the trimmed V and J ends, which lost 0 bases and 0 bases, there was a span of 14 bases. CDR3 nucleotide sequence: TGCGCCAGCAGCTTGGTAGTTACGGGGCTAAGCACAGATACGCAGTATTTT. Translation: CASSLVVTGLSTDTQYF.

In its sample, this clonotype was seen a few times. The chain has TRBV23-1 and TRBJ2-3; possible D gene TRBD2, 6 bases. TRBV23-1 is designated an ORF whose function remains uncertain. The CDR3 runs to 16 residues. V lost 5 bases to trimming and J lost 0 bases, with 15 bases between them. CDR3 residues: CASSTRGRASTDTQYF. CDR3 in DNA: TGCGCCAGCAGTACGCGGGGCCGGGCAAGCACAGATACGCAGTATTTT.

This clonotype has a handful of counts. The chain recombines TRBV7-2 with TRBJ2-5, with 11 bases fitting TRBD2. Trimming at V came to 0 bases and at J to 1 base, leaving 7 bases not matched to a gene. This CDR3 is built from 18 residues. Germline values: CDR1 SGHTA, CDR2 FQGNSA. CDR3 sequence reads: CASSLAVAGGTIQETQYF. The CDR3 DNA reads TGTGCCAGCAGCTTAGCGGTAGCGGGGGGGACCATCCAAGAGACCCAGTACTTC.

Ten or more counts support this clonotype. CDR3 in amino acids: CASSAGAYYEQYF. Here the CDR3 DNA reads TGTGCCAGCAGTGCGGGGGCATACTACGAGCAGTACTTC. The chain is built from TRBV12-3 or TRBV12-4 and TRBJ2-7; TRBD2 is a possible D gene (7 bases). The CDR3 extends over 13 amino acids. With 5 bases removed from V and 3 bases from J, the gap between germline ends came to 11 bases.

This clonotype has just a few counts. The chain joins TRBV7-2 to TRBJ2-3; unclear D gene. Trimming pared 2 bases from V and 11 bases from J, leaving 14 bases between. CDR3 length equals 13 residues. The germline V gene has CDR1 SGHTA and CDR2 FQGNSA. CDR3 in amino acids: CASSLIDGSEQYF. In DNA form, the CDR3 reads TGTGCCAGCAGCTTAATCGACGGGTCTGAGCAGTATTTT.

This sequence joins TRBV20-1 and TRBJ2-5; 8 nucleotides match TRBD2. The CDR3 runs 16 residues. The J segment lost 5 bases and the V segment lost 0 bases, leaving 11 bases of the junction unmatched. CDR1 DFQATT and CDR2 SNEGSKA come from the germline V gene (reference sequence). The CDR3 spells CSAREAAGAHRETQYF. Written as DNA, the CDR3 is TGCAGTGCTAGAGAGGCAGCGGGGGCCCACAGGGAGACCCAGTACTTC.

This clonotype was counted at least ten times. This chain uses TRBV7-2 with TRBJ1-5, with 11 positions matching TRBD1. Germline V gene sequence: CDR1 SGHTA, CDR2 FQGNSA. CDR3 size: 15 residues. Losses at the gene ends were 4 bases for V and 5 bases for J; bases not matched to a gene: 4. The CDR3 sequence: CASSWTGGSHQPQHF. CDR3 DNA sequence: TGTGCCAGCAGCTGGACAGGGGGCTCCCATCAGCCCCAGCATTTT.

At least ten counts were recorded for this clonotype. The CDR3 DNA reads as TGTGCCAGCCGTGGGACAGGGGGCCGTGATGGCTACACCTTC. Its translation: CASRGTGGRDGYTF. The V gene is TRBV11-2, the J gene TRBJ1-2; 12 positions agree with TRBD1. The junction had 7 bases not matched to a gene; V was cut back by 8 bases and J by 6 bases. The germline V gene encodes CDR1 SGHAT and CDR2 FQNNGV. The CDR3 runs 14 residues.

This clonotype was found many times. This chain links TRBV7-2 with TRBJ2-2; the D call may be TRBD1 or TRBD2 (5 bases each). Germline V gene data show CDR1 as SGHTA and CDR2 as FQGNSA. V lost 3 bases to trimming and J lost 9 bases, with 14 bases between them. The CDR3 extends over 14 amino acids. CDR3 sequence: CASSFGTPARELFF. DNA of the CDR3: TGTGCCAGCAGCTTCGGGACCCCGGCCCGGGAGCTGTTTTTT.

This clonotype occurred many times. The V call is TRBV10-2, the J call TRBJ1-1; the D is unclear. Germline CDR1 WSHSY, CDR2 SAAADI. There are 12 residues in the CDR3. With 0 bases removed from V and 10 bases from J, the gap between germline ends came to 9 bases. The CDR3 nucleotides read TGCGCCAGCAGTGAGTCGACCCTATCAGCTTTCTTT. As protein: CASSESTLSAFF.

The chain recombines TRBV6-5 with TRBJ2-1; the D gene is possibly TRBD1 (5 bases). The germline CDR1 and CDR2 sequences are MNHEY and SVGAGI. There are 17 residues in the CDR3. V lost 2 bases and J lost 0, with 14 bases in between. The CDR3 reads CASSYVAGSISYNEQFF. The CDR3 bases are TGTGCCAGCAGTTACGTTGCAGGGTCAATCTCCTACAATGAGCAGTTCTTC.